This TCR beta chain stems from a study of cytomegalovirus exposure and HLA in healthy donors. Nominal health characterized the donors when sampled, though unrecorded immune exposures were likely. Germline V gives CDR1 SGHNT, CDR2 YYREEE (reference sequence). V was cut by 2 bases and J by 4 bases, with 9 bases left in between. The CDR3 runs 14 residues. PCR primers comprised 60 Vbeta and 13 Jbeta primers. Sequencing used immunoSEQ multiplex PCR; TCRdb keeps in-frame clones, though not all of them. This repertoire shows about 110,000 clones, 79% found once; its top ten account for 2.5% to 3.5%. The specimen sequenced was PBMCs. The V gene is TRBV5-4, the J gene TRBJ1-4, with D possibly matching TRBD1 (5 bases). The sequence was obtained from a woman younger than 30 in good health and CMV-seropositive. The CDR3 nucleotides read TGTGCCAGCAGCTTAAAAGGGGTTAATGAAAAACTGTTTTTT. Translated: CASSLKGVNEKLFF.